Listed below are T cell receptor beta chains from one sample, sequenced in a study of blood T cell repertoires in COVID-19. Sequencing was performed with immunoSEQ multiplex PCR; in TCRdb, only in-frame clones are kept and a portion is missing. The repertoire includes 250,000 to 300,000 clones, roughly 88% of them detected once, and 0.75% to 1% sits in the top ten. The sample was PBMCs or T cells enriched from blood (not recorded which). Receptor source: a woman aged 25 to 39 who had recovered from COVID-19. The CDR3 runs from the conserved cysteine through the conserved F or W. D genes are given only for firm matches. The size entry is marked missing in some rows and otherwise reads once, few, many or a size class.

cdr3_nt | cdr3_aa | v_call | clone_size | d_call | cdr3_length | j_call
TGTGCCAGCAGCCTCGCCGGGGAGCTGTTTTTT | CASSLAGELFF | TRBV3-1/TRBV3-2 | . | . | 11 | TRBJ2-2
TGCGCCAGCAGCCAGGGACAGGAAGACACCGGGGAGCTGTTTTTT | CASSQGQEDTGELFF | TRBV5-1 | . | TRBD1 | 15 | TRBJ2-2
TGCGCCAGCAGCGCTCTAGCGGGAGCGGGGGAGCAGTTCTTC | CASSALAGAGEQFF | TRBV5-1 | . | TRBD2 | 14 | TRBJ2-1
TGCGCCAGCAGCCAAGAATCCGGGGGAACCGGGGAGCTGTTTTTT | CASSQESGGTGELFF | TRBV4-3 | . | . | 15 | TRBJ2-2
TGTGCCAGCAGTTTACCGAGGGGGGGCAGCTTATACTACAATGAGCAGTTCTTC | CASSLPRGGSLYYNEQFF | TRBV28 | . | . | 18 | TRBJ2-1
TGTGCCAGCAGCACGCGGACAGGGTATGGCTACACCTTC | CASSTRTGYGYTF | TRBV7-8 | few | TRBD1 | 13 | TRBJ1-2
TGTGCCAGCAATCCCCGTAGGGCCAGGGATCAATTGAGGAACACTGAAGCTTTCTTT | CASNPRRARDQLRNTEAFF | TRBV27 | once | . | 19 | TRBJ1-1
TGTGCCAGCAGTATAAGACAGGGCAACAATCAGCCCCAGCATTTT | CASSIRQGNNQPQHF | TRBV28 | . | TRBD1 | 15 | TRBJ1-5
TGCGCCAGCATTCCCGATACCGGGACAGGGGGCCACGAGCAGTACTTC | CASIPDTGTGGHEQYF | TRBV10-2 | . | TRBD1 | 16 | TRBJ2-7
TGTGCCATCAGTGAGTGGACAGGGCAGAGTCGGTACGAGCAGTACTTC | CAISEWTGQSRYEQYF | TRBV10-3 | . | TRBD1 | 16 | TRBJ2-7
TGTGCCAGCAGTGAAAGGCGGGCTAATGAAAAACTGTTTTTT | CASSERRANEKLFF | TRBV6-1 | . | . | 14 | TRBJ1-4
TGTGCCAGCAGTTTATCGCCGGGACACCGGTACAACTATGGCTACACCTTC | CASSLSPGHRYNYGYTF | TRBV27 | . | . | 17 | TRBJ1-2
TGTGCCAGCAGTCAATCTAGCTACAATGAGCAGTTCTTC | CASSQSSYNEQFF | TRBV11-1 | . | . | 13 | TRBJ2-1